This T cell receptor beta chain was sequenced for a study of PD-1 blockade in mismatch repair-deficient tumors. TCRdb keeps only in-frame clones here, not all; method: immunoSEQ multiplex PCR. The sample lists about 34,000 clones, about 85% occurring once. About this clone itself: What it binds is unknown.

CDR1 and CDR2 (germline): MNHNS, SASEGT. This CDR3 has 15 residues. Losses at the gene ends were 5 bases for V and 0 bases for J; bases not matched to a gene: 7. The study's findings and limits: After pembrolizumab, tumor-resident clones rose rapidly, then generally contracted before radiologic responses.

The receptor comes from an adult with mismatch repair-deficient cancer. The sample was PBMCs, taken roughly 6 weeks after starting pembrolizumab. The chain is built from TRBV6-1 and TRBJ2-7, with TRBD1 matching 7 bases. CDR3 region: CASSFDRAYSYEQYF. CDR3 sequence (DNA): TGTGCCAGCAGTTTCGACAGGGCCTACTCCTACGAGCAGTACTTC.